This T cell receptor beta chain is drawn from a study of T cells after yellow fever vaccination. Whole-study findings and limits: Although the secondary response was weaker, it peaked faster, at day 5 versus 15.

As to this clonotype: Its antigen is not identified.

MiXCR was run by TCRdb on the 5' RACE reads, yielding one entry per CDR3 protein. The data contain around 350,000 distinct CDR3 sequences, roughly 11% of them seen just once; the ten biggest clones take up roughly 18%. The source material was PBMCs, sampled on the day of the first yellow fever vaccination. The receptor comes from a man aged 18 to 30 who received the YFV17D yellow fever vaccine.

CDR3 sequence (DNA): TGTGCCAGCAGCTTCACTAGCGGGGGCCCGGAGACCCAGTACTTC. Its protein is CASSFTSGGPETQYF. The V gene is TRBV7-2, the J gene TRBJ2-5; TRBD2 matches 11 bases. CDR3 length: 15 amino acids. Germline trimming cut 3 bases from V and 5 bases from J; bases unmatched to any gene: 5. CDR1 is SGHTA, CDR2 FQGNSA, per germline.